Sequencing of this T cell receptor beta chain was carried out in a study of early T cells in non-severe SARS-CoV-2 infection (dated by TCRdb to about 2021). As for the study more broadly: TCR sequencing used bulk RNA from unsorted whole blood, so alpha and beta chains could not be paired.

Broad study findings and their caveats: VDJdb matching was skewed toward anti-spike CD8 responses, so virus-specific expansions were likely underestimated and private and CD4 specificities were missed.

V lost 3 bases and J lost 3 bases, and the count of bases not matched to a germline gene is 9. The CDR3 runs 16 amino acids, cysteine and phenylalanine included. The sequence is cut down to CDR3 DNA, 48 bases in frame from base 1. Sequences MGHRA (CDR1) and YSYEKL (CDR2) are obtained from the germline V gene. Receptors were amplified or captured by 5' RACE. TCRdb names NextSeq 500 as the instrument used. Unique molecular identifiers were attached to individual cDNA molecules in the TCR library protocol so that sequencing error and PCR bias could be corrected. TCR alpha and beta chains were both sequenced, and the abundances of alpha and beta sequences in each sample were closely correlated with each other. In the source study's methods: Decombinator V4 was used to annotate TCR sequences for V gene, J gene and CDR3. Expanded TCRs were defined as changing significantly between any two time points under a Poisson model with p below 0.0001. TCR abundances were normalised to the total number of TCRs sequenced per sample and expressed as counts per million. MAIT TCRs were defined by TRAV1-2 paired with TRAJ12, TRAJ20 or TRAJ33, and iNKT TCRs by TRAV10 paired with TRAJ18. VDJdb, accessed 1 November 2021, was searched for CMV, EBV and SARS-CoV-2 annotated TCRs, excluding TCRs annotated for multiple antigens. TCRdb's own reprocessing of the public reads used fastp at Q25 and MiXCR and kept productive beta chains. For every CDR3 protein sequence, its rows merge into one entry that carries the most common genes and DNA. The V and J calls here are based on TCRdb, not the publication. The sample yields 60,000 or so distinct CDR3 sequences; 8.5% to 12% were counted once. About 4.4% of the sample comes from the top ten.

This clonotype was detected many times. This receptor's antigen is unknown. Nothing much larger sits one base from this clone, and base qualities are not available. The study was a case-control design nested within a healthcare worker cohort in London, UK, with weekly nasopharyngeal swab PCR tests and blood sampling. Healthcare workers were recruited during the week of the UK lockdown, between 23 and 31 March 2020, and followed weekly for up to about 15 weeks. The TCR sequence derives from an adult who was a healthcare worker with PCR-confirmed SARS-CoV-2 infection or an uninfected control (not recorded which). Sequenced input: whole blood. The sequence is built from TRBV4-1 and TRBJ2-7; a stretch of 9 junction bases matches TRBD1. The DNA reads as follows: TGCGCCAGCAGCCAGCCCTTCCCGGGACAGGGCTACGAGCAGTACTTC. Protein translation: CASSQPFPGQGYEQYF.